This T cell receptor beta chain emerged from a study of Graves' ophthalmopathy and Graves' hyperthyroidism. Background on the study: Before any treatment was given, at initial diagnosis, peripheral blood was collected.

Notes on this clonotype: Its target is unknown.

Other autoimmune diseases, uncontrolled infections, pregnancy or lactation led to the exclusion of patients. Trimming left V 3 bases short and J 1 base short, with 15 bases between. This CDR3 has 15 residues. Germline V gene lookup returns CDR1 DFQATT and CDR2 SNEGSKA (reference sequence). Notes on the study in general: Discriminating ophthalmopathy from stable hyperthyroidism, a 13-signature model attained a sensitivity of about 88% and a specificity of roughly 81%. Ophthalmopathy progression cases were predicted by the model with roughly 68% sensitivity and 72.22% specificity.

The authors amplified TCR beta CDR3 regions from RNA transcripts. HTBI primers primed a first-round RT-PCR, and a second-round multiplex PCR followed. TCRdb ran MiXCR on the multiplex PCR reads and lists one entry per CDR3 protein. Of about 740,000 distinct CDR3 sequences listed, approximately 40% are singletons. Sample: peripheral blood. This clonotype originated in an adult man with Graves' ophthalmopathy. This rearrangement joins TRBV20-1 to TRBJ1-2; D might be TRBD1 (5 bases). The CDR3: CSASTSRQSNYGYTF. Here the CDR3 DNA reads TGCAGTGCTAGTACCTCAAGACAGAGTAACTATGGCTACACCTTC.